This TCR beta chain was captured in a study of blood T cell repertoires in COVID-19. On the study more broadly: T cells, B-cell-depleted T cells, or PBMCs supplied cDNA or gDNA.

Original processing notes: Reference gene primer amplification in the assay estimated nucleated cell counts. Libraries were prepared by immunoSEQ multiplex PCR; TCRdb keeps only in-frame clonotypes and omits some of them. V and J calls and clone size follow that table, whereas D and trimming were derived from the DNA. The sample shows 100,000 to 150,000 clones, 77% of them seen only once. The V and J ends lost 10 bases and 4 bases, in that order; junction bases with no gene match: 6. CDR1 and CDR2 from the germline V gene are MNHEY and SVGAGI. The CDR3 is 12 amino acids. This clonotype was obtained from a human donor in a cohort sampled during active COVID-19. The sequenced sample consisted of peripheral blood. The rearrangement uses TRBV6-5 and TRBJ1-2, with 7 bases fitting TRBD1. For the CDR3, the DNA is TGTGCCACAGGCGGGACAGCCTATGGCTACACCTTC. Its protein is CATGGTAYGYTF.